This TCR beta chain stems from a study of T cell responses to AZD1222 COVID-19 vaccine. Whole-study results and caveats: The sample set comprised mostly white British donors with more females, and clonal diversity was possibly underestimated.

Using immunoSEQ multiplex PCR, the repertoire was profiled, and TCRdb retains in-frame clones only, with some absent. The table has 65,000 to 100,000 clones, more than 75% seen once; the top ten hold about 20%. J was trimmed by 6 bases and V by 7 bases; bases with no gene match: 10. The CDR3 spans 14 residues. CDR1 LNHDA and CDR2 SQIVND come from the germline V gene (reference sequence). With respect to this clone: The antigen remains undetermined.

This specimen consisted of peripheral blood, obtained on day 0 of AZD1222 vaccination. The chain links TRBV19 to TRBJ2-7; the match to TRBD2 covers 9 bases. The receptor was derived from an adult in good health. CDR3 residues: CASTPGTSIGEQYF. The CDR3 DNA follows: TGTGCCAGTACCCCCGGGACTAGCATTGGCGAGCAGTACTTC.